These 13 T cell receptor beta chains originate from one sample sequenced in a study of CD8 T cells in ankylosing spondylitis. These receptors lack a known antigen. TCRdb passed the 5' RACE reads through MiXCR, listing each CDR3 protein once. The sample contains around 430,000 distinct CDR3 sequences, about a sixth of which appear only once. Whole-study results and caveats: A TCR beta motif of fewer than ten highly homologous variants appeared characteristic of ankylosing spondylitis blood.

Source material: blood, either unsorted or a sorted T cell fraction (not recorded which). The origin of the receptors is a male donor with ankylosing spondylitis.

V usage is TRBV12-3 or TRBV12-4 and J usage is TRBJ2-5, with 10 bases that match TRBD2. Trimming took 1 base from V and 2 from J; bases not matched to a gene: 4. The length of the CDR3 is 16 residues. CDR3 amino acids: CASSLGTSGPQETQYF. The CDR3 nucleotides read TGTGCCAGCAGTTTAGGGACTAGCGGACCACAAGAGACCCAGTACTTC.

This chain joins TRBV2 and TRBJ2-1; no reliable D call. CDR3 length: 12 residues. CDR1 SNHLY and CDR2 FYNNEI come from the germline V gene. Trimming removed 3 bases at V and 8 bases at J, with 8 bases between. For the CDR3, the DNA is TGTGCCAGCAGTGAGGGTTTGTATGAGCAGTTCTTC. Translating gives CASSEGLYEQFF. The full variable domain, completed using reference TRBV2 and TRBJ2-1, is EPEVTQTPSHQVTQMGQEVILRCVPISNHLYFYWYRQILGQKVEFLVSFYNNEISEKSEIFDDQFSVERPDGSNFTLKIRSTKLEDSAMYFCASSEGLYEQFFGPGTRLTVL.

This clonotype showed up just a few times. The chain employs TRBV2 and TRBJ1-2, with D maybe TRBD1 (6 bases). V lost 7 bases to trimming and J lost 4 bases, with 13 bases between them. This CDR3 has 13 amino acids. Germline CDR1 reads SNHLY; CDR2 reads FYNNEI. The CDR3, as DNA: TGTGCCAGCACCGAACGACAGGTCTATGGCTACACCTTC. Translated: CASTERQVYGYTF.

The J gene is TRBJ2-4, the V gene TRBV18; D may be TRBD1 (5 bases). Germline lookup yields CDR1 KGHSH and CDR2 LQKENI. V was cut by 1 base and J by 8 bases, with 12 bases left in between. The CDR3 sequence is 14 residues long. The CDR3 loop reads CASSPLGIRDIQYF. CDR3 nucleotides: TGTGCCAGCTCACCACTAGGGATCAGGGACATTCAGTACTTC. The full variable domain, in which reference TRBV18 and TRBJ2-4 provide the parts outside the CDR3, is NAGVMQNPRHLVRRRGQEARLRCSPMKGHSHVYWYRQLPEEGLKFMVYLQKENIIDESGMPKERFSAEFPKEGPSILRIQQVVRGDSAAYFCASSPLGIRDIQYFGAGTRLSVL.

This clonotype turned up a few times. V usage is TRBV7-9 and J usage is TRBJ2-3; 9 bases line up with TRBD1. V lost 5 bases to trimming and J lost 5 bases; unmatched junction nucleotides: 8. This CDR3 contains 15 residues. Germline assignment: CDR1 SEHNR and CDR2 FQNEAQ (reference sequence). CDR3 in amino acids: CASSQRTGAQDTQYF. CDR3 DNA sequence: TGTGCCAGCAGCCAAAGGACAGGGGCCCAAGATACGCAGTATTTT.

This clonotype was seen only a few times. The chain carries TRBV5-1 and TRBJ1-4; D might be TRBD1 (5 bases). V lost 6 bases and J lost 6, with 21 bases in between. This CDR3 contains 16 residues. CDR1 SGHRS and CDR2 YFSETQ come from the germline V gene. The CDR3 region is CASTRGGVVGDEKLFF. DNA of the CDR3: TGCGCCAGCACCCGGGGGGGAGTCGTCGGGGATGAAAAACTGTTTTTT.

This clonotype was detected a few times. The chain carries TRBV6-2 or TRBV6-3 and TRBJ1-6; the D gene is possibly TRBD1 (5 bases). Trimming shortened V by 5 bases and J by 5 bases, and 13 bases separated the two germline ends. Looked up from germline, CDR1 is MNHEY and CDR2 is SVGEGT. This CDR3 is built from 15 residues. CDR3 in amino acids: CASSLRQPNNSPLHF. CDR3 in DNA: TGTGCCAGCAGTCTACGACAGCCGAATAATTCACCCCTCCACTTT.

In its sample, this clonotype was seen many times. The chain recombines TRBV12-3 or TRBV12-4 with TRBJ1-1; 7 bases align to TRBD1. The CDR3 has 14 amino acids. The J segment lost 1 base and the V segment lost 6 bases, leaving 5 bases of the junction unmatched. CDR3 sequence: CASRTGQENTEAFF. CDR3 coding DNA: TGTGCCAGCAGAACCGGACAGGAGAACACTGAAGCTTTCTTT.

V and J are TRBV24-1 and TRBJ1-4, with a tentative D call TRBD1 (5 bases). The CDR3 length is 16 residues. Trimming removed 8 bases from V and 2 bases from J, with 17 bases in between. From germline, CDR1 is KGHDR and CDR2 SFDVKD. CDR3 nucleotide sequence: TGTGCCACCACTTTGGAACAGGTGGTGACTAATGAAAAACTGTTTTTT. It specifies CATTLEQVVTNEKLFF.

This clonotype occurred many times. V gene TRBV20-1 combines with J gene TRBJ2-1; D is unclear. V was clipped by 3 bases and J by 10 bases, with 16 bases between them. CDR3 length: 13 amino acids. The germline CDR1 and CDR2 sequences are DFQATT and SNEGSKA (reference sequence). The CDR3 DNA is TGCAGTGCTAGTCCGCCTCCCACGAAGGAGCAGTTCTTC. It specifies CSASPPPTKEQFF.

The gene calls are TRBV6-1 and TRBJ1-2; the match to TRBD1 covers 9 bases. Per the germline V gene, CDR1 is MNHNS and CDR2 is SASEGT. The length of the CDR3 is 14 residues. J was trimmed by 4 bases and V by 6 bases; bases with no gene match: 6. The CDR3 region has the DNA TGTGCCAGCAGCCGGGACAGGGCCCTCTATGGCTACACCTTC. It translates to CASSRDRALYGYTF.

The chain couples TRBV7-6 to TRBJ1-6; 8 bases agree with TRBD1. The CDR3 loop spans 14 amino acids. V shed 4 bases, J shed 10 bases, and the junction held 6 bases outside the gene matches. CDR1 and CDR2 (germline): SGHVS, FNYEAQ. CDR3 in amino acids: CASSSGQAGSPLHF. Here the CDR3 DNA reads TGTGCCAGCAGCTCGGGACAGGCAGGATCACCCCTCCACTTT.

The table lists this clonotype with a few counts. The CDR3 region has the DNA TGCAGTGCTAGAGAGGCAGCCGCAAGTTACCGTGGGGCTTTCTTT. It codes for CSAREAAASYRGAFF. The rearrangement joins TRBV20-1 to TRBJ1-1, with D unclear. This CDR3 is built from 15 residues. Trimming cost V 0 bases and J 11 bases, with 22 bases left between them. Germline values: CDR1 DFQATT, CDR2 SNEGSKA (reference sequence).